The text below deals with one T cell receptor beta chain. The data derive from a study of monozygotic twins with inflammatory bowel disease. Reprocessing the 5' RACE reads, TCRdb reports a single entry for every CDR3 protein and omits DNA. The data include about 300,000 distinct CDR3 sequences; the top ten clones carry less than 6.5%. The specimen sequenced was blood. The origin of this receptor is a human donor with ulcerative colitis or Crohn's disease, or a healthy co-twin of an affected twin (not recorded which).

CDR3: CASSIAEANTGELFF. This chain connects TRBV19 to TRBJ2-2. The CDR3 runs to 15 residues. CDR1 is LNHDA and CDR2 is SQIVND in the germline V gene (reference sequence).